The rows below give T cell receptor beta chains drawn from one sample of a study of T-cell reconstitution after alpha-beta-depleted transplantation in children. TCRdb reprocessed the PCR reads via MiXCR and lists one record per CDR3 protein. Here the sample spans roughly 180,000 distinct CDR3 sequences, 14% to 15% being singletons. The source was PBMCs from the stem cell graft donor, collected from the stem cell graft. The receptors were gathered from a human donor who donated a stem cell graft to a child with acute lymphoblastic leukemia. Both conserved end residues are part of each CDR3. D genes are given only for firm matches. Clone size is shown for a subset of rows, as once, few, many or a class of expanded clone.

TRBJ1-5,many,TRBV30,.,TGTGCCTGGAGTGTTACAGATGGCAATCAGCCCCAGCATTTT,CAWSVTDGNQPQHF
TRBJ2-7,many,TRBV28,TRBD2,TGTGCCAGCAGTTTCGCACTGGCGGGAGCGTCCTACGAGCAGTACTTC,CASSFALAGASYEQYF
TRBJ2-1,few,TRBV7-9,.,TGTGCCAGCAGCACAGGTAACTACAATGAGCAGTTCTTC,CASSTGNYNEQFF
TRBJ1-5,few,TRBV30,.,TGTGCCTGGAGTGGTAACAGCAATCAGCCCCAGCATTTT,CAWSGNSNQPQHF
TRBJ1-1,few,TRBV19,.,TGTGCCAGTAGTACCGATGGGAGGTCTGAAGCTTTCTTT,CASSTDGRSEAFF
TRBJ2-3,.,TRBV20-1,.,TGCAGTGCTAGAGAAGGGGTGGGCACAGATACGCAGTATTTT,CSAREGVGTDTQYF
TRBJ1-2,few,TRBV4-1,.,TGCGCCAGCAGCCAAGTTGGGGCCTCCGCGGGTGGCTACACCTTC,CASSQVGASAGGYTF
TRBJ2-7,.,TRBV28,TRBD2,TGTGCCAGCGGGACTAGCGGGAGGGGACGAACCTACGAGCAGTACTTC,CASGTSGRGRTYEQYF
TRBJ2-1,.,TRBV20-1,TRBD2,TGCAGTGCTAGCGGAATCGGGAGGTTTAGGGACAATGAGCAGTTCTTC,CSASGIGRFRDNEQFF
TRBJ2-5,many,TRBV20-1,.,TGCAGTGCTAGAGTACAGGGCCAAGAGACCCAGTACTTC,CSARVQGQETQYF
TRBJ2-3,.,TRBV11-3,.,TGTGCCAGCAGCTTAGAATCCGCAGATACGCAGTATTTT,CASSLESADTQYF
TRBJ1-1,many,TRBV20-1,.,TGCAGTGCTCGTCCCCACGTTCGGGTTTCCGTGGCTGAAGCTTTCTTT,CSARPHVRVSVAEAFF
TRBJ2-5,.,TRBV3-1,.,TGTGCCAGCAGCACCCGAAAAAGGCACAGCCAAGAGACCCAGTACTTC,CASSTRKRHSQETQYF
TRBJ2-7,many,TRBV30,.,TGTGCCTGGACCCCCGCCGACAGAATTGCCCACGAGCAGTACTTC,CAWTPADRIAHEQYF
TRBJ1-2,many,TRBV12-3/TRBV12-4,.,TGTGCCAGCAGTTTACAGGGCTATGGCTACACCTTC,CASSLQGYGYTF
TRBJ2-1,many,TRBV11-1,TRBD2,TGTGCCAGCAGCTTACGACTAGCGGGAATAATCAGACGAGATAATGAGCAGTTCTTC,CASSLRLAGIIRRDNEQFF
TRBJ2-3,many,TRBV5-1,TRBD2,TGCGCCAGCAGCTCTAGCGGGAGCCCAGATACGCAGTATTTT,CASSSSGSPDTQYF
TRBJ1-1,.,TRBV5-5,TRBD1,TGTGCCAGCAGCTTGCTTCAGGGGGAATTTCTCATGAACACTGAAGCTTTCTTT,CASSLLQGEFLMNTEAFF
TRBJ1-5,many,TRBV3-1,.,TGTGCCAGCAGCCAAGACATGGGGGCACGGCCCCAGCATTTT,CASSQDMGARPQHF
TRBJ1-2,many,TRBV28,.,TGTGCCAGCAGTTCTCCCTCAGGGGAGGACTATGGCTACACCTTC,CASSSPSGEDYGYTF
TRBJ2-7,.,TRBV27,.,TGTGCCAGCAGCCTCAAGGGGACCCCAGGTTACGAGCAGTACTTC,CASSLKGTPGYEQYF
TRBJ1-2,many,TRBV12-3/TRBV12-4,.,TGTGCCAGCAGTTTATTTGAGGGATATGGCTACACCTTC,CASSLFEGYGYTF
TRBJ2-4,.,TRBV19,.,TGTGCCAGTAGGGATCAAGGGGGACTAGCCAAAAACATTCAGTACTTC,CASRDQGGLAKNIQYF
TRBJ2-1,many,TRBV5-1,.,TGCGCCAGCAGCGATATAGAGCGGGAGCAGTTCTTC,CASSDIEREQFF
TRBJ1-1,many,TRBV5-1,.,TGCGCCAGCAGCTTGGAAGTAGGGCCCGAGCCAGAAGCTTTCTTT,CASSLEVGPEPEAFF
TRBJ2-1,many,TRBV28,TRBD2,TGTGCCAGCAGTTTACTAGCGGGAGCATACAATGAGCAGTTCTTC,CASSLLAGAYNEQFF
TRBJ2-5,few,TRBV24-1,TRBD2,TGTGCCACCAGTGATTTGGGGCGGGAGGGTCGGCAAGAGACCCAGTACTTC,CATSDLGREGRQETQYF
TRBJ2-7,many,TRBV12-3/TRBV12-4,.,TGTGCCAGCAGTTTAGGGCCAGGGTCTTACTACGAGCAGTACTTC,CASSLGPGSYYEQYF
TRBJ1-2,many,TRBV4-2,.,TGTGCCAGCTCTGTCCGTCGAACAGGGTACCCTGGCTACACCTTC,CASSVRRTGYPGYTF
TRBJ2-1,.,TRBV5-6,TRBD1,TGTGCCATGGGCCCCGTGTATCCGGGACAGGGGTTTGATGAGCAGTTCTTC,CAMGPVYPGQGFDEQFF
TRBJ1-2,many,TRBV7-2,.,TGTGCCAGCAGCTTAGATCGGTCAGGCTTTGGCTACACCTTC,CASSLDRSGFGYTF
TRBJ2-5,.,TRBV25-1,TRBD2,TGTGCCAGCAGTGACTCACCCTCGCCTAGCGGGAGGGCCTACCCGAACCCGAAAGAGACCCAGTACTTC,CASSDSPSPSGRAYPNPKETQYF
TRBJ2-2,many,TRBV5-1,TRBD1,TGCGCCAGCAGCCGGACAGGGGAATACACCGGGGAGCTGTTTTTT,CASSRTGEYTGELFF
TRBJ1-2,few,TRBV12-3/TRBV12-4,.,TGTGCCAGCAGTTCCTGGGCGGAATCTACGGAAGGCTACACCTTC,CASSSWAESTEGYTF
TRBJ2-1,many,TRBV6-2/TRBV6-3,.,TGTGCCAGCAGTTTGGGGACAGAGCAGTTCTTC,CASSLGTEQFF
TRBJ1-1,many,TRBV7-8,TRBD1,TGTGCCAGCAGCTTAGGGGGACAGGGAACTGAAGCTTTCTTT,CASSLGGQGTEAFF
TRBJ2-3,.,TRBV12-3/TRBV12-4,.,TGTGCCAGCAGTCCGCGGAGCTGGGGGTACACAGATACGCAGTATTTT,CASSPRSWGYTDTQYF
TRBJ1-2,many,TRBV28,.,TGTGCCAGCAGCGAGAACAGAGGCGGCTACACCTTC,CASSENRGGYTF
TRBJ2-7,.,TRBV7-6,TRBD2,TGTGCCAGCGCGTCCCAGGCGGGAGCTCCCGAGCAGTACTTC,CASASQAGAPEQYF
TRBJ1-1,many,TRBV12-3/TRBV12-4,.,TGTGCCAGCAGCCAAAATACGAACACTGAAGCTTTCTTT,CASSQNTNTEAFF
TRBJ2-6,.,TRBV7-2,TRBD2,TGTGCCAGCAGCTTCTCCCGGGAGCGGGAAAGCTCTGGGGCCAACGTCCTGACTTTC,CASSFSRERESSGANVLTF
TRBJ1-5,many,TRBV28,.,TGTGCCAGCAGTTTTGGTTCCGGGGGCAATCAGCCCCAGCATTTT,CASSFGSGGNQPQHF
TRBJ2-1,many,TRBV10-3,TRBD2,TGTGCCATCAGTCCCGGACTAGCGGAGGGATACAATGAGCAGTTCTTC,CAISPGLAEGYNEQFF
TRBJ1-1,many,TRBV20-1,.,TGCAGTGCTAAAGTACATTCTCGGAACACTGAAGCTTTCTTT,CSAKVHSRNTEAFF
TRBJ2-3,many,TRBV5-1,TRBD2,TGCGCCAGCAGCTTGCTACTAGCGGGAGGGCCTAGCACAGATACGCAGTATTTT,CASSLLLAGGPSTDTQYF
TRBJ2-7,.,TRBV7-9,.,TGTGCCAGCAGCCGGGGGGCGGGAGTAACCTACGAGCAGTACTTC,CASSRGAGVTYEQYF
TRBJ2-7,.,TRBV3-1,TRBD1,TGTGCCAGCAGTCGAAAACCGAAACGGGACAGCAGCTCCTACGAGCAGTACTTC,CASSRKPKRDSSSYEQYF
TRBJ2-5,.,TRBV6-1,TRBD1,TGTGCCAGCACCTCGAAGGGGGCAGCCTCCAAAGAGACCCAGTACTTC,CASTSKGAASKETQYF
TRBJ1-2,.,TRBV20-1,.,TGCAGTGCTAGCCGGATAGTTGGAGGCTATGGCTACACCTTC,CSASRIVGGYGYTF
TRBJ2-4,many,TRBV5-1,.,TGCGCCAGCAGCTTAGGACCGCAAGCCAAAAACATTCAGTACTTC,CASSLGPQAKNIQYF
TRBJ1-1,many,TRBV5-5,.,TGTGCCAGCAGCTTTGGGGGGGCCACTGAAGCTTTCTTT,CASSFGGATEAFF
TRBJ2-2,.,TRBV11-1,.,TGTGCCAGCAGCTTATTGGTGGGAGCAACCCCATCCACCGGGGAGCTGTTTTTT,CASSLLVGATPSTGELFF